Listed below are T cell receptor beta chains from one sample, sequenced in a study of cytomegalovirus exposure and HLA in healthy donors. The repertoire was sequenced with immunoSEQ multiplex PCR; TCRdb's copy has only in-frame clones and lacks some. This table holds about 120,000 clones, around 75% found once. The source material was PBMCs. These receptors came from a woman younger than 35 in good health and CMV-seronegative. The CDR3 runs from the conserved cysteine through the conserved F or W. A D gene is named only where the DNA matches it firmly. Clone size is not always given. Where it is, it says once, few, many or a class for expanded clones.

>TRBV10-1|NA|TRBJ1-2|NA
TGCGCCAGCAGTGCAATCCTCGGGAGGGGCTACACCTTC
CASSAILGRGYTF
>TRBV7-9|NA|TRBJ2-3|NA
TGTGCCAGCAATCCGATACATAGCACAGATACGCAGTATTTT
CASNPIHSTDTQYF
>TRBV5-1|NA|TRBJ2-3|TRBD2
TGCGCCAGCAGCTTGCAGTTTAGCGGGGACTCAGATACGCAGTATTTT
CASSLQFSGDSDTQYF
>TRBV6-5|NA|TRBJ2-5|NA
TGTGCCAGCAGCAGGGACTGGACTCAAGAGACCCAGTACTTC
CASSRDWTQETQYF
>TRBV7-9|NA|TRBJ1-1|NA
TGTGCCAGCAGCTCCACGGGCGGGGAGGTCACTGAAGCTTTCTTT
CASSSTGGEVTEAFF
>TRBV7-9|once|TRBJ2-2|NA
TGTGCCAGCGAGAGTAGTGAGCGCACCGGGGAGCTGTTTTTT
CASESSERTGELFF
>TRBV19|NA|TRBJ2-3|TRBD2
TGTGCCAGTAGTTCTAGCGGGGGGACAGATACGCAGTATTTT
CASSSSGGTDTQYF
>TRBV2|NA|TRBJ1-1|NA
TGTGCCAGCAGTCAGGGGAGCACTGAAGCTTTCTTT
CASSQGSTEAFF
>TRBV2|NA|TRBJ2-6|TRBD1
TGTGCCAGCAGTGAAGAGACAGGGTGGTTCAACGTCCTGACTTTC
CASSEETGWFNVLTF
>TRBV19|NA|TRBJ1-1|TRBD1
TGTGCCAGTAGTACCGGGACAGGGGACCACCGGGGGGACACTGAAGCTTTCTTT
CASSTGTGDHRGDTEAFF
>TRBV1|NA|TRBJ2-5|NA
TGCACCAGCAGCCAAGACTCGGGTAGGTCGGAGACCCAGTACTTC
CTSSQDSGRSETQYF
>TRBV5-6|NA|TRBJ2-2|TRBD2
TGTGCCAGCAGTGGGGAAATATCCGGGGGGGCATTCCCCGGGGAGCTGTTTTTT
CASSGEISGGAFPGELFF
>TRBV7-2|NA|TRBJ1-5|TRBD1
TGTGCCAGCAGCTGGGGGACAGGGGGAGGCAATCAGCCCCAGCATTTT
CASSWGTGGGNQPQHF
>TRBV7-2|NA|TRBJ1-5|TRBD1
TGTGCCAGCAGTCCTAACAGGGGGCGAAGCAATCAGCCCCAGCATTTT
CASSPNRGRSNQPQHF
>TRBV5-1|few|TRBJ2-7|TRBD1
TGCGCCAGCAGCTCGGGGACAGGGGGTTCCTACGAGCAGTACTTC
CASSSGTGGSYEQYF
>TRBV2|NA|TRBJ1-2|NA
TGTGCCAGCAGTTGGGTAGGGGGCTATGGCTACACCTTC
CASSWVGGYGYTF
>TRBV6-1|NA|TRBJ2-5|NA
TGTGCCAGCAGCCCGGGGGTTGGGGAGACCCAGTACTTC
CASSPGVGETQYF
>TRBV19|NA|TRBJ2-7|NA
TGTGCCAGTAGTATCCCCCGTTCGAGCTCCTACGAGCAGTACTTC
CASSIPRSSSYEQYF
>TRBV7-6|once|TRBJ1-1|TRBD1
TGTGCCAGCAGCTCGGGACAGCGAGGGGAAGCTTTCTTT
CASSSGQRGEAFF
>TRBV9|NA|TRBJ1-6|NA
TGTGCCAGCAGCGTAGGGTCGAGCTCCTATAATTCACCCCTCCACTTT
CASSVGSSSYNSPLHF
>TRBV19|NA|TRBJ1-5|NA
TGTGCCAGTAGTCTAGGGGGACTCTTCAATCAGCCCCAGCATTTT
CASSLGGLFNQPQHF
>TRBV4-1|NA|TRBJ2-3|TRBD2
TGCGCCAGCAGCCAAGAGCGGGGACTAGCGGGGGGGCCGGGGATGACAGATACGCAGTATTTT
CASSQERGLAGGPGMTDTQYF
>TRBV4-2|NA|TRBJ2-3|TRBD2
TGTGCCAGCAGCCGGACTAGCGGGGGAAGCACAGATACGCAGTATTTT
CASSRTSGGSTDTQYF
>TRBV6-5|few|TRBJ2-7|NA
TGTGCCAGCAGCTTATATAGCGCCCCCTCCTACGAGCAGTACTTC
CASSLYSAPSYEQYF
>TRBV19|once|TRBJ1-5|NA
TGTGCCAGCAGGGCAGGGGGCAATCAGCCCCAGCATTTT
CASRAGGNQPQHF
>TRBV19|NA|TRBJ1-1|TRBD1
TGTGCCAGTAGTTGGACAGGTCTGAACACTGAAGCTTTCTTT
CASSWTGLNTEAFF
>TRBV11-2|NA|TRBJ2-3|TRBD1
TGTGCCAGCAGCCGGAGCACAGGGGTCGCCACAGATACGCAGTATTTT
CASSRSTGVATDTQYF
>TRBV5-1|once|TRBJ2-7|TRBD2
TGCGCCAGCAGCTGGCCCGAGGCTAGCGGGGTCGAGCAGTACTTC
CASSWPEASGVEQYF
>TRBV5-1|NA|TRBJ1-1|NA
TGCGCCAGCAGCTTGGGAGGGCTCGGGGACACTGAAGCTTTCTTT
CASSLGGLGDTEAFF
>TRBV5-1|few|TRBJ1-4|NA
TGCGCCAGCAGCTTGACAGGGAAAAATGAAAAACTGTTTTTT
CASSLTGKNEKLFF
>TRBV6-6|once|TRBJ1-1|TRBD1
TGTGCCAGCAGCACTCACAGGGGTGGTACTGAAGCTTTCTTT
CASSTHRGGTEAFF
>TRBV6-1|NA|TRBJ2-7|NA
TGTGCCAGCAGTGAGGCCCCCCTCTGGGAGCAGTACTTC
CASSEAPLWEQYF
>TRBV6-1|NA|TRBJ1-2|NA
TGTGCCAGCAGTGCCCCAGGAAGATCGGAACATGGCTACACCTTC
CASSAPGRSEHGYTF
>TRBV29-1|NA|TRBJ2-5|NA
TGCAGCTTGAAGGGGGTCCAAGAGACCCAGTACTTC
CSLKGVQETQYF
>TRBV6-4|few|TRBJ1-1|NA
TGTGCCAGCCGGACATTAGGATGCATGAACACTGAAGCTTTCTTT
CASRTLGCMNTEAFF
>TRBV5-1|NA|TRBJ2-7|NA
TGCGCCAGCAGCGGCACCTACAGGGACGACGAGCAGTACTTC
CASSGTYRDDEQYF
>TRBV5-1|few|TRBJ2-7|NA
TGCGCCAGCAGCTTGGTTCAAGCTTCCTACGAGCAGTACTTC
CASSLVQASYEQYF
>TRBV11-2|NA|TRBJ2-3|NA
TGTGCCAGCAGTCTAGGGACTGGGGTACTCACAGATACGCAGTATTTT
CASSLGTGVLTDTQYF
>TRBV30|NA|TRBJ2-7|NA
TGTGCCTGGAGTTCCGGGTCGATATACGAGCAGTACTTC
CAWSSGSIYEQYF
>TRBV5-4|NA|TRBJ1-1|NA
TGTGCCAGCAGCTTGGGGCCAAACCCTGAAGCTTTCTTT
CASSLGPNPEAFF
>TRBV5-6|NA|TRBJ1-1|NA
TGTGCCAGCAGCTTGGCCAGGGAAGCTTTCTTT
CASSLAREAFF
>TRBV9|NA|TRBJ1-2|NA
TGTGCCAGCAGCCCCTCTGGACAGTTGGGCGGCTACACCTTC
CASSPSGQLGGYTF
>TRBV11-2|NA|TRBJ2-7|NA
TGTGCCAGCAGCTTAGGTTCCAGGGGTGGAGAGCAGTACTTC
CASSLGSRGGEQYF
>TRBV7-8|NA|TRBJ1-2|NA
TGTGCCAGCAGTCTGAACAGGGCTAACTATGGCTACACCTTC
CASSLNRANYGYTF
>TRBV19|NA|TRBJ1-4|NA
TGTGCCAGTATTGACCAGGCAGGGACTAATGAAAAACTGTTTTTT
CASIDQAGTNEKLFF
>TRBV9|NA|TRBJ1-1|NA
TGTGCCAGCAGCCCCCGGGGGACGGAAAGTCTCACTGAAGCTTTCTTT
CASSPRGTESLTEAFF
>TRBV12-2|NA|TRBJ1-6|NA
TGTGCAAGTCGCTTAGCAGACAGGAGAAAAAATTCACCCCTCCACTTT
CASRLADRRKNSPLHF
>TRBV9|NA|TRBJ1-3|TRBD1
TGTGCCAGCAGCCCTAAGACAGGGCTCGGAAACACCATATATTTT
CASSPKTGLGNTIYF
>TRBV5-1|NA|TRBJ1-4|TRBD1
TGCGCCAGCAGCCCCCAGGGGGCTAATGAAAAACTGTTTTTT
CASSPQGANEKLFF
>TRBV5-1|NA|TRBJ1-1|TRBD1
TGCGCCAGCAGCTTCTCAGGGGGCGGCACTGAAGCTTTCTTT
CASSFSGGGTEAFF